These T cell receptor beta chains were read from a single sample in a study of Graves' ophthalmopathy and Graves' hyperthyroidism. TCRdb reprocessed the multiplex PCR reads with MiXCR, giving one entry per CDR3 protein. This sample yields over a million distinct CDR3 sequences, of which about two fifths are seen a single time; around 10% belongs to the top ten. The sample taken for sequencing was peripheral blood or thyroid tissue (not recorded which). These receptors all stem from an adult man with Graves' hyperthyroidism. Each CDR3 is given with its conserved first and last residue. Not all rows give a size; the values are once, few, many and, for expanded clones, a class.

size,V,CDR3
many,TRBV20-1,CSAGRGVGGYTF
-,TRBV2,CASSQPDLDGKYF
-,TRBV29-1,CSVVGDTQYF
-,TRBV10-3,CASRSRDGYEQYF
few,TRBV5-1,CASSPSGRAGYEQYF
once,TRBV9,CASSSGGMSPLHF
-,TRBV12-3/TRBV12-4,CASSYHGQGNTEAFF
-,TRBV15,CATSRDPGDTIYF
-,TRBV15,CATSSVASQSGNTIYF
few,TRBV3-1,CASSHRYGYTEAFF
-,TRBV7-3,CASSASTGAGTEAFF
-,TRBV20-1,CSASAGTGTGGYTF
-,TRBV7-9,CASSVDRVSEKLFF
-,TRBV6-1,CASRLTGAQPQHF
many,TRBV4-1,CASSQVSSSGTGSYGYTF
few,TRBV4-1,CASSLTEDSYEQYF
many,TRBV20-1,CSAFVQNTEAFF
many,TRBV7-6,CAVGRLDGYTF
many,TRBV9,CASSPVGVDYEQYF
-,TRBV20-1,CSASVAGNIRYEQYF
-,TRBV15,CATSSYPGGETQYF
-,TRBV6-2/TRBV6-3,CASSYSDHEQYF
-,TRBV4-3,CASSEDRGSGTGELFF
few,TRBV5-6,CASSRGTGVSYEQYF
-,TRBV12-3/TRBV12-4,CASRLGLGTATNEKLFF
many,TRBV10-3,CAISARGNTEAFF
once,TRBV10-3,CAISESSIAGPGYTGELFF
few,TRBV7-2,CASSLVRQGVNQPQHF
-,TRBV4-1,CTSSQGATGRGPYEQYF
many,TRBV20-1,CSALSTGTPETQYF
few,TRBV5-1,CASSLGLVRETQYF
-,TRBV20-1,CSALPPRDRGIYEQYF
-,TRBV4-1,CASSLLDSDTEAFF
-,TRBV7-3,CASSFQQGAEAFF
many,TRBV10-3,CAISPGTGDGYTF
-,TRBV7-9,CASSPRGQGNYEQYF
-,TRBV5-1,CASSLDGTGPF
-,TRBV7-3,CASSPRIGDGTDTQYF
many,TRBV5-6,CASSLPDGPQETQYF
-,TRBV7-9,CASSPEDSFSLTDTQYF
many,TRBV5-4,CASSLGGDNEKLFF
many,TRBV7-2,CASSLGAGGGGGELFF
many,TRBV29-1,CSVFKDGTSVEQYF
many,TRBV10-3,CAISESRDETQYF
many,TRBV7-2,CASSLVPGVGTEAFF
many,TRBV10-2,CASSEWTAEAFF
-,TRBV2,CASSLRGMDYGYTF
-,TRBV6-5,CASSRGTDFYEQYF
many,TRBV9,CASSVGVGEQYF
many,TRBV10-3,CAISGASPNTGELFF
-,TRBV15,CATSRVGTGGNQPQHF
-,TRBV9,CASSAEAAGGTYEQYF
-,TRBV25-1,CASTAGGPGLREQYF
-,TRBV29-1,CSVLLGSYEQYF
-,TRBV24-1,CATRGGTQPQHF
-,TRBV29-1,CSVGHLGGETQYF
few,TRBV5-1,CASSSPGQGPSGYVTEAFF
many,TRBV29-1,CSVDSGVKTQYF
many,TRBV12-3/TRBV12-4,CASSLATGGDYGYTF